Below are 11 T cell receptor beta chains sequenced from a single sample in a study of glioma-infiltrating T cells. Amplification of TCR alpha and beta CDR3 regions from RNA used iRepertoire nested multiplex PCR. TCRdb itself ran the multiplex PCR reads through MiXCR, one entry per CDR3 protein. Of about 130,000 distinct CDR3 sequences detected, 20% to 25% appear once; the ten largest clones hold approximately 14%. The sequencing input was glioma tissue, nonneoplastic brain tissue, or PBMCs (not recorded which). The receptor set was obtained from a human donor with low-grade glioma or glioblastoma, undergoing nonglioma brain surgery, or in good health (not recorded which).

This chain joins TRBV18 and TRBJ2-1, with 15 nucleotides matching TRBD2. This CDR3 has 17 amino acids. The trim removed 3 bases at V and 8 bases at J, leaving 8 bases unmatched. Per the germline V gene, CDR1 is KGHSH and CDR2 is LQKENI. The CDR3 sequence: CASSPLGLAGGLHEQFF. The CDR3, as DNA: TGTGCCAGCTCACCTTTAGGACTAGCGGGAGGGCTGCATGAGCAGTTCTTC.

This clonotype was detected a few times. A much larger clone is a single base away; this may be a read error. V usage is TRBV7-2 and J usage is TRBJ2-3, with 7 positions matching TRBD2. Germline V gene lookup returns CDR1 SGHTA and CDR2 FQGNSA. Trimming at V came to 5 bases and at J to 4 bases, leaving 6 bases not matched to a gene. The CDR3 spans 14 residues. DNA for the CDR3: TGTGCCAGCAGCCAACTACGGGGGGCAGATACGCAGTATTTT. Protein product: CASSQLRGADTQYF.

This clonotype was detected ten times or more. V is TRBV25-1 and J is TRBJ1-1; D gene ambiguous. The CDR3 runs to 15 residues. The V and J ends lost 5 bases and 5 bases respectively, with 18 bases between them. CDR1 is MGHDK and CDR2 is SYGVNS in the germline V gene. The CDR3 DNA reads as TGTGCCAGCAGTTCCTCGACCGAGCTGAGGACTGAAGCTTTCTTT. It is translated as CASSSSTELRTEAFF.

Turning to this clonotype: This clone may be a read error of a much larger clone one base away. The chain combines TRBV7-2 with TRBJ2-1, with 9 nucleotides matching TRBD2. V shed 5 bases and J 9 bases; nucleotides not matched to a gene: 11. The V gene's germline CDR1 is SGHTA and CDR2 FQGNSA. This CDR3 spans 15 amino acids. The CDR3 DNA follows: TGTGCCAGCAGCGTGGAAGCGGGAGGAAATTTTGAGCAGTTCTTC. Translated: CASSVEAGGNFEQFF.

About this clonotype itself: A much larger clone is a single base away; this may be a read error. The chain recombines TRBV4-3 with TRBJ2-7, with D possibly TRBD2 on 5 matching bases. From germline, CDR1 is LGHNA and CDR2 YSLEER. CDR3 length: 15 amino acids. Trimming left V 1 base short and J 3 bases short, with 13 bases between. The CDR3 here is CASSQVAQLHYEQYF. The CDR3 bases are TGCGCCAGCAGCCAAGTAGCGCAGCTGCACTACGAGCAGTACTTC.

The table lists this clonotype with many counts. The rearrangement links TRBV7-9 to TRBJ2-1; 7 bases map to TRBD2. CDR1 is SEHNR, CDR2 FQNEAQ, per germline (reference sequence). J lost 9 bases, V lost 0 bases, and 14 bases had no gene match. The CDR3 has 17 amino acids. DNA for the CDR3: TGTGCCAGCAGCTTAGCACGCCTGGCGGGAGCGGGAAGTGAGCAGTTCTTC. Its translation: CASSLARLAGAGSEQFF. The variable domain in full, with the rest retrieved from reference TRBV7-9 and TRBJ2-1, is DTGVSQNPRHKITKRGQNVTFRCDPISEHNRLYWYRQTLGQGPEFLTYFQNEAQLEKSRLLSDRFSAERPKGSFSTLEIQRTEQGDSAMYLCASSLARLAGAGSEQFFGPGTRLTVL.

This clonotype was detected many times. One junction end disagrees with the germline gene, perhaps due to a read error. The chain is built from TRBV7-2 and TRBJ2-3, with 7 bases that match TRBD2. Germline V gives CDR1 SGHTA, CDR2 FQGNSA. The CDR3 sequence is 15 residues long. The CDR3 sequence: CASRLVGGNADTQYF. DNA for the CDR3: TGTGCCAGCCGCTTAGTGGGAGGGAATGCAGATACGCAGTATTTT.

To note about this clonotype: One end of the junction varies from germline; a read error may be responsible. The V and J genes are TRBV12-3 or TRBV12-4 and TRBJ1-1; D remains unclear. The CDR3 extends over 15 amino acids. The CDR3 sequence is CASSLGPLANTGAFF. The CDR3 DNA reads as TGTGCCAGCAGTTTAGGACCCTTGGCGAACACTGGAGCTTTCTTT.

V is TRBV20-1 and J is TRBJ1-1; D is uncertain. The CDR3 is 15 amino acids. V was shortened by 2 bases and J by 6 bases, with 19 bases between the two germline ends. Per the germline V gene, CDR1 is DFQATT and CDR2 is SNEGSKA (reference sequence). CDR3 in amino acids: CSARYSLNAISEAFF. In nucleotides, the CDR3 is TGCAGTGCTAGATACTCACTGAATGCAATATCTGAAGCTTTCTTT.

V and J are TRBV5-6 and TRBJ2-1; D is perhaps TRBD2 (5 bases). The CDR3 is made up of 14 amino acids. V shed 3 bases and J shed 6 bases, with 13 bases lying between them. Germline CDR1 is SGHDT and CDR2 is YYEEEE. CDR3 loop: CASSSSLSVNEQFF. Written as DNA, the CDR3 is TGTGCCAGCAGCTCGAGTCTTAGCGTCAATGAGCAGTTCTTC.

On this clonotype itself: A read error is possible here, since a much larger clone lies one base away. The V call is TRBV7-2, the J call TRBJ2-4; 9 bases are shared with TRBD2. This CDR3 has 15 residues. V gave up 5 bases and J gave up 5 bases; unmatched junction bases: 7. Germline-derived CDR1 and CDR2 are SGHTA and FQGNSA. CDR3 sequence reads: CASSPQVAGENIQYF. The CDR3 region has the DNA TGTGCCAGCAGCCCCCAAGTAGCGGGGGAAAACATTCAGTACTTC.